This section outlines one T cell receptor beta chain sequence together with its context. The data stem from a study of T cell repertoires in cytomegalovirus infection. TCRdb re-derived calls from the reads in MiXCR, one entry per CDR3 protein. The sample holds around 300,000 distinct CDR3 sequences; about 26% are singletons and the top ten take about 15%. The CDR3 runs 11 residues. Trimming left V 5 bases short and J 15 bases short, with 18 bases between. CDR1 and CDR2 from the germline V gene are DFQATT and SNEGSKA (reference sequence). The clonotype was recovered from a human donor in good health (CMV status not recorded). Some clones in this sample may be carry-over from other donors' samples. This rearrangement joins TRBV20-1 to TRBJ2-3, with D perhaps TRBD1 or TRBD2 (5 bases each). Material: PBMCs. The CDR3 protein is CSAVQGREVYF. The CDR3 region has the DNA TGCAGTGCTGTTCAGGGTCGGGAAGTCTATTTT.